This T cell receptor (beta chain) emerged from a study of radiotherapy plus CTLA-4 blockade in lung cancer. Across the study: There were objective responses in 15% to 20% of patients, and around 31% had disease control. General study results and limits: With interferon-beta, early dynamics of blood T cell clones were reported to best predict response.

For this clone: The antigen is undetermined.

Generated by immunoSEQ multiplex PCR, the TCRdb table keeps only in-frame clones and is missing some. The repertoire holds roughly 120,000 clones, with 75% to 80% as singletons. The study gave focal radiation plus ipilimumab CTLA-4 blockade to patients with chemo-refractory metastatic non-small-cell lung cancer. CDR1 SGHTA and CDR2 FQGNSA come from the germline V gene. Germline trimming cut 5 bases from V and 3 bases from J; bases unmatched to any gene: 15. The CDR3 is 18 residues long. J is TRBJ2-5 and V is TRBV7-2, with 10 bases lining up with TRBD1. The sample here was peripheral blood, taken from a patient treated with radiotherapy plus ipilimumab. The clonotype comes from a human donor with non-small cell lung cancer who had a partial response to radiotherapy plus ipilimumab. The CDR3 coding sequence is TGTGCCAGCAGCCCCAATCGACCGGGACAGGGGTGGAAAGAGACCCAGTACTTC. Its protein product is CASSPNRPGQGWKETQYF. Supplemented by reference TRBV7-2 and TRBJ2-5, the full variable domain reads GAGVSQSPSNKVTEKGKDVELRCDPISGHTALYWYRQSLGQGLEFLIYFQGNSAPDKSGLPSDRFSAERTGGSVSTLTIQRTQQEDSAVYLCASSPNRPGQGWKETQYFGPGTRLLVL.